A selection of T cell receptor beta chains follows, all from one sample in a study of PD-1 blockade in classical Hodgkin lymphoma. Here immunoSEQ multiplex PCR was the method, and the copy in TCRdb shows in-frame clones only, minus some. The table records 9,500 to 14,000 clones, around 84% of them present only once. The sample in question was peripheral blood mononuclear cells (PBMCs), obtained at baseline. Receptor source: a human donor with classical Hodgkin lymphoma. The CDR3 runs from the conserved cysteine through the conserved F or W. Each record gives: J gene, V gene, CDR3 protein.

TRBJ1-3,TRBV4-3,CASSQALGGVDTIYF
TRBJ2-3,TRBV13,CASSSRAGLAGQHTDTQYF
TRBJ1-3,TRBV29-1,CSVEKGAGNTIYF
TRBJ2-7,TRBV27,CASSFPGGINEQYF
TRBJ1-1,TRBV7-9,CASKETAQTEAFF
TRBJ2-7,TRBV6-1,CASSESYGTTYEQYF
TRBJ1-1,TRBV30,CAWGTSGTEAFF
.,TRBV19,CATLAGQGATYEQYF
TRBJ2-7,TRBV5-1,CASSFSGDPYEQYF
TRBJ1-2,TRBV19,CASSITRLYGYTF
TRBJ1-1,TRBV7-6,CASSLGGGTEAFF
TRBJ1-1,TRBV10-1,CARTGVPTEAFF
TRBJ2-7,TRBV5-5,CASSPLEAGPPYEQYF
TRBJ2-3,TRBV19,CASSYRDPDTQYF
TRBJ2-7,TRBV15,CATSRDPTYEQYF
TRBJ2-1,TRBV7-6,CASSPGTKYNEQFF
TRBJ2-2,TRBV19,CASIARPGTGGTGELFF
TRBJ2-3,TRBV5-1,CASSLGLAGGPNTDTQYF
TRBJ2-7,TRBV9,CASSARQDSAYEQYF
TRBJ1-1,TRBV5-1,CASSLATVANTEAFF
TRBJ2-3,TRBV14,CASSQSQGRLSTDTQYF
TRBJ1-1,TRBV6-6,CASSYIIQGGNTEAFF
TRBJ2-7,TRBV15,CATSGAPPEQYF
TRBJ1-2,TRBV7-2,CASSEAVSYGYTF
TRBJ1-6,TRBV27,CASTHKGPLYNSPLHF
TRBJ2-1,TRBV10-3,CAIRPLGGSGEQFF
TRBJ2-3,TRBV5-6,CASSPWDRRTDTQYF
TRBJ1-1,TRBV13,CASSLGDTEAFF